Here is one T cell receptor (beta chain) with its context. The target antigen is unknown. This record comes from a study of PD-L1 blockade in urothelial cancer. Whole-study results and caveats: Below-median blood TCR clonality before treatment forecast better survival.

V was pared by 1 base and J by 10 bases, with 17 bases between. Germline CDR1 and CDR2: SGHTA and FQGNSA. The CDR3 is 15 amino acids. Repertoires were generated with immunoSEQ multiplex PCR, while TCRdb's copy carries only in-frame clones and drops some. The sample contains roughly 67,000 clones, approximately 84% of which appear only once. The time point was: pretreatment peripheral blood. The sequencing here drew on PBMCs, taken around atezolizumab (anti-PD-L1) treatment. The clonotype was recovered from a man aged 60-69 years with urothelial cancer. The chain carries TRBV7-2 and TRBJ2-1, with D possibly TRBD2 on 7 matching bases. The CDR3 loop reads CASSLVVRGRGEQFF. In nucleotides, the CDR3 is TGTGCCAGCAGCTTAGTGGTACGGGGGAGGGGGGAGCAGTTCTTC.